This passage covers 14 T cell receptor beta chains from one sample sequenced in a study of a mutant IDH1 vaccine in newly diagnosed glioma. The time point is: baseline, week 1 (first vaccination visit). The sample's treatment: pre-vaccination baseline after standard-of-care therapy. Assay: immunoSEQ multiplex PCR; the TCRdb copy retains only in-frame clones and omits some. The sample carries approximately 100,000 clones, 70% to 90% recorded once. Sample: PBMCs, taken from a glioma patient treated with radiotherapy, temozolomide or both. Every receptor here comes from a woman between 45 and 60 years old with glioma.

The V gene is TRBV18, the J gene TRBJ1-6; D remains ambiguous. This CDR3 has 15 residues. CDR1 is KGHSH and CDR2 is LQKENI in the germline V gene. The ends were cut back, 4 bases at V and 7 bases at J, with 14 bases in the middle. The CDR3 bases are TGTGCCAGCTCACGAGGTGGCAGGCCGAATTCACCCCTCCACTTT. Residues: CASSRGGRPNSPLHF. The full variable domain, rest sourced from reference TRBV18 and TRBJ1-6, is NAGVMQNPRHLVRRRGQEARLRCSPMKGHSHVYWYRQLPEEGLKFMVYLQKENIIDESGMPKERFSAEFPKEGPSILRIQQVVRGDSAAYFCASSRGGRPNSPLHFGNGTRLTVT.

This chain uses TRBV27 with TRBJ1-4, with 9 bases fitting TRBD1. This CDR3 region has 15 residues. Germline trimming cut 2 bases from V and 6 bases from J; bases unmatched to any gene: 4. Germline loops: CDR1 MNHEY, CDR2 SMNVEV (reference sequence). CDR3 region: CASSLRGQGYEKLFF. CDR3 DNA: TGTGCCAGCAGTTTACGAGGACAGGGGTATGAAAAACTGTTTTTT. Looking up the rest from reference TRBV27 and TRBJ1-4 gives the full variable domain: EAQVTQNPRYLITVTGKKLTVTCSQNMNHEYMSWYRQDPGLGLRQIYYSMNVEVTDKGDVPEGYKVSRKEKRNFPLILESPSPNQTSLYFCASSLRGQGYEKLFFGSGTQLSVL.

In regard to this clone: The junction does not match germline at one end; this may be a read error. Other DNA sequences from this sample encode an identical CDR3 as well. The chain carries TRBV11-2 and TRBJ2-7; no clear D. This CDR3 region has 12 residues. The V gene's germline CDR1 is SGHAT and CDR2 FQNNGV. The CDR3 protein is CASSLDPYEQYF. CDR3 nucleotides: TGTGCTAGCAGCCTAGACCCTTACGAGCAGTACTTC.

J is TRBJ2-1 and V is TRBV9; 8 bases match TRBD2. Germline-derived CDR1 and CDR2 are SGDLS and YYNGEE. The CDR3 consists of 14 residues. Trimming cost V 4 bases and J 9 bases; bases outside gene matches: 9. In nucleotides, the CDR3 is TGTGCCAGCAGCCTCAAGGGTGCGGGGGGTGAGCAGTTCTTC. It specifies CASSLKGAGGEQFF.

The J gene is TRBJ2-1, the V gene TRBV18, with 11 bases identical to TRBD2. V was pared by 3 bases and J by 3 bases, with 1 base of the junction left unmatched. Germline CDR1 KGHSH, CDR2 LQKENI. CDR3 length: 15 residues. Here the CDR3 reads CASSPGLADYNEQFF. CDR3 nucleotides: TGTGCCAGCTCACCGGGACTAGCGGACTACAATGAGCAGTTCTTC.

The chain has TRBV19 and TRBJ2-1; possibly TRBD2 for D (5 bases). Trimming pared 1 base from V and 4 bases from J, leaving 5 bases between. This CDR3 is built from 13 residues. CDR1 and CDR2 (germline): LNHDA, SQIVND (reference sequence). CDR3 nucleotides: TGTGCCAGTAGTATAGGGACTTACAATGAGCAGTTCTTC. It codes for CASSIGTYNEQFF.

V usage is TRBV19 and J usage is TRBJ1-5; possible D gene TRBD1, 6 bases. The V end was cut by 2 bases, the J end by 3 bases, with 11 bases between. Germline CDR1 reads LNHDA; CDR2 reads SQIVND (reference sequence). This CDR3 has 15 amino acids. The CDR3 DNA reads as TGTGCCAGTAGTATAATCGACAGGCACAATCAGCCCCAGCATTTT. It encodes CASSIIDRHNQPQHF.

J is TRBJ2-7 and V is TRBV6-5, with 10 bases lining up with TRBD2. The CDR3 is 15 amino acids. Trimming cost V 6 bases and J 2 bases; bases outside gene matches: 7. The germline gives CDR1 MNHEY, CDR2 SVGAGI. DNA of the CDR3: TGTGCCAGCAGCCGAGGACTAGCGGATACCTACGAGCAGTACTTC. Residues: CASSRGLADTYEQYF.

The rearrangement joins TRBV6-5 to TRBJ1-2, with 9 bases fitting TRBD1. V was clipped by 8 bases and J by 8 bases; unmatched bases: 12. Per germline, CDR1 MNHEY and CDR2 SVGAGI. The CDR3 has 14 residues. CDR3 coding DNA: TGTGCCAGCTCGGACAGGGGTCGGTTAAGGGGCTACACCTTC. Encoded protein: CASSDRGRLRGYTF.

The chain has TRBV6-5 and TRBJ1-1; 7 bases agree with TRBD1. The CDR3 contains 14 residues. Germline CDR1 reads MNHEY; CDR2 reads SVGAGI. Trimming took 5 bases from V and 0 from J; bases not matched to a gene: 3. The DNA of the CDR3 is TGTGCCAGCAGTGACGGACAGGTGAACACTGAAGCTTTCTTT. It specifies CASSDGQVNTEAFF.

The chain is built from TRBV6-5 and TRBJ2-7; 7 nucleotides match TRBD2. Losses at the gene ends were 2 bases for V and 4 bases for J; bases not matched to a gene: 11. CDR1 and CDR2 from the germline V gene are MNHEY and SVGAGI. The CDR3 contains 16 residues. The DNA of the CDR3 is TGTGCCAGCAGTTACGCGCGCTTGGGAGGGATATACGAGCAGTACTTC. The encoded protein is CASSYARLGGIYEQYF.

The V call is TRBV6-1, the J call TRBJ1-1, with a weak D call TRBD1 (6 bases). Trimming took 1 base from V and 2 from J, leaving 8 bases between them. Germline CDR1 and CDR2: MNHNS and SASEGT. The CDR3 has 14 amino acids. The CDR3 sequence: CASSEGGGNTEAFF. The CDR3 DNA is TGTGCCAGCAGTGAAGGTGGGGGCAACACTGAAGCTTTCTTT.

This clone occurred once. The chain joins TRBV7-6 to TRBJ2-5; D not resolved. The CDR3 length is 13 residues. Germline V gene sequence: CDR1 SGHVS, CDR2 FNYEAQ. V gave up 0 bases and J gave up 3 bases, with 5 bases separating them. Written as DNA, the CDR3 is TGTGCCAGCAGCTTAGCCTCGGAAGAGACCCAGTACTTC. It encodes CASSLASEETQYF.

This clone occurred once. This chain links TRBV19 with TRBJ2-1; 7 bases fit TRBD2. V was pared by 5 bases and J by 4 bases, with 5 bases of the junction left unmatched. The CDR3 runs to 14 residues. From germline, CDR1 is LNHDA and CDR2 SQIVND (reference sequence). The chain's CDR3 is CASSASGRYNEQFF. CDR3 nucleotide sequence: TGTGCCAGTAGTGCTTCCGGGAGGTACAATGAGCAGTTCTTC.